Listed below are T cell receptor beta chains from one sample, sequenced in a study of shared clonotypes between healthy human individuals. Repertoires were generated with immunoSEQ multiplex PCR, while TCRdb's copy carries only in-frame clones and drops some. The table includes about 2.5 million clones, 80% to 95% detected once. The sequenced sample was naive CD4+ T cells from PBMCs. These receptors were collected from a man aged 18 to 29 in good health. Some clones in this sample may be carry-over from other donors' samples. Both conserved end residues are part of each CDR3. D genes are given only for firm matches. Rows give clone size only sometimes, using once, few, many, or a class for an expanded clone.

D	V	J	size	CDR3	DNA
TRBD2	TRBV7-3	TRBJ2-1	NA	CASSRGTSGRSDEQFF	TGTGCCAGCAGCCGCGGGACTAGCGGGAGGAGCGATGAGCAGTTCTTC
NA	TRBV6-1	TRBJ1-1	NA	CASLRESNTEAFF	TGTGCCAGCCTCAGGGAATCGAACACTGAAGCTTTCTTT
NA	TRBV29-1	TRBJ2-7	NA	CSVGPKRRLEEDYEQYF	TGCAGCGTTGGCCCGAAGCGCCGGCTGGAAGAGGACTACGAGCAGTACTTC
NA	TRBV18	TRBJ2-7	NA	CASSPAPGSSYEQYF	TGTGCCAGCTCACCAGCCCCGGGAAGCTCCTACGAGCAGTACTTC
NA	TRBV6-6	TRBJ1-4	NA	CASSFLGKLFF	TGTGCCAGCAGTTTTCTCGGCAAACTGTTTTTT
NA	TRBV18	TRBJ2-3	NA	CASLLTSTDTQYF	TGTGCCAGCCTTCTAACTAGCACAGATACGCAGTATTTT
NA	TRBV5-4	TRBJ2-5	NA	CASSFSVGEVETQYF	TGTGCCAGCAGCTTCTCGGTGGGGGAGGTCGAGACCCAGTACTTC
TRBD1	TRBV5-1	TRBJ2-5	NA	CASSFGQGAETQYF	TGCGCCAGCAGCTTTGGACAGGGGGCAGAGACCCAGTACTTC
TRBD2	TRBV16	TRBJ2-3	NA	CASSPPGLAGGTDTQYF	TGTGCCAGCAGCCCTCCCGGACTAGCGGGAGGCACAGATACGCAGTATTTT
TRBD2	TRBV11-2	TRBJ2-1	NA	CASSARLAEGDEQFF	TGTGCCAGCAGCGCCCGACTAGCGGAGGGGGATGAGCAGTTCTTC
NA	TRBV29-1	TRBJ2-3	once	CSVGLNTDTQYF	TGCAGCGTTGGATTGAACACAGATACGCAGTATTTT
TRBD1	TRBV5-6	TRBJ2-5	NA	CASSYSRGSQETQYF	TGTGCCAGCAGCTATTCCAGGGGGTCGCAAGAGACCCAGTACTTC
TRBD2	TRBV4-1	TRBJ2-1	NA	CASSQLGREGGMDEQFF	TGCGCCAGCAGCCAATTAGGTCGGGAGGGGGGGATGGATGAGCAGTTCTTC
TRBD2	TRBV5-4	TRBJ2-3	NA	CASSWTSGATDTQYF	TGTGCCAGCAGCTGGACTAGCGGGGCAACAGATACGCAGTATTTT
NA	TRBV15	TRBJ1-1	NA	CATQHRNTEAFF	TGTGCCACCCAACACAGAAACACTGAAGCTTTCTTT
NA	TRBV5-5	TRBJ2-1	NA	CASSLVGRSSYNEQFF	TGTGCCAGCAGCTTGGTAGGCCGAAGCTCCTACAATGAGCAGTTCTTC
TRBD1	TRBV12-5	TRBJ2-1	once	CASGSLLGTGRVYEQFF	TGTGCTAGTGGTTCTCTCTTGGGGACAGGGAGGGTCTATGAGCAGTTCTTC
NA	TRBV21-1	TRBJ1-4	NA	CASSKSGTTNEKLFF	TGTGCCAGCAGCAAAAGCGGGACAACTAATGAAAAACTGTTTTTT
TRBD2	TRBV5-4	TRBJ2-3	NA	CASSGTSGFSSTDTQYF	TGTGCCAGCAGTGGGACTAGCGGTTTCTCTAGCACAGATACGCAGTATTTT
TRBD2	TRBV11-2	TRBJ2-7	NA	CATLSLAGRQEQYF	TGTGCCACCCTGTCACTAGCGGGAAGGCAAGAGCAGTACTTC
NA	TRBV28	TRBJ1-1	NA	CASSPETVMNTEAFF	TGTGCCAGCAGTCCGGAAACAGTGATGAACACTGAAGCTTTCTTT
TRBD1	TRBV6-4	TRBJ1-1	NA	CASSAQGGGTEAFF	TGTGCCAGCAGCGCACAGGGGGGTGGCACTGAAGCTTTCTTT
TRBD1	TRBV18	TRBJ1-2	NA	CASSPGDRVSGYTF	TGTGCCAGCTCACCTGGCGACAGGGTGAGTGGCTACACCTTC
TRBD1	TRBV6-6	TRBJ1-2	once	CASRKQGAGYGYTF	TGTGCCAGCCGAAAACAGGGGGCTGGTTATGGCTACACCTTC
NA	TRBV4-2	TRBJ2-7	NA	CASSSTSGSAHEQYF	TGTGCCAGCAGCTCAACTTCGGGGAGTGCACACGAGCAGTACTTC
NA	TRBV28	TRBJ2-1	once	CASSLSRLHGQFF	TGTGCCAGCAGTTTATCCCGACTCCACGGGCAGTTCTTC
TRBD1	TRBV18	TRBJ1-1	NA	CASSPDRTTEAFF	TGTGCCAGCTCGCCGGACAGGACGACTGAAGCTTTCTTT
NA	TRBV4-2	TRBJ2-7	NA	CASSQANGPRSREQYF	TGTGCCAGCAGCCAGGCTAATGGCCCAAGGTCTCGAGAGCAGTACTTC
TRBD1	TRBV5-4	TRBJ2-2	NA	CASSTKTGTTGELFF	TGTGCCAGCAGCACCAAGACAGGGACCACCGGGGAGCTGTTTTTT
NA	TRBV6-1	TRBJ2-3	NA	CASASFEGTDTQYF	TGTGCCAGTGCTAGCTTTGAGGGCACAGATACGCAGTATTTT
NA	TRBV18	TRBJ1-5	NA	CASSPDLLQPQHF	TGTGCCAGCTCGCCGGACTTGCTTCAGCCCCAGCATTTT
TRBD2	TRBV29-1	TRBJ2-5	NA	CSGAGVGETQYF	TGCAGCGGAGCGGGAGTGGGAGAGACCCAGTACTTC
NA	TRBV19	TRBJ1-5	NA	CASRGETDSALYSNQPQHF	TGTGCCAGTAGGGGGGAGACAGACTCAGCTCTCTATAGCAATCAGCCCCAGCATTTT
TRBD2	TRBV30	TRBJ2-1	NA	CAWRPGLAVDEQFF	TGTGCCTGGAGACCGGGACTAGCGGTGGATGAGCAGTTCTTC
NA	TRBV9	TRBJ1-4	once	CASSVDGVEEKLFF	TGTGCCAGCAGCGTAGACGGGGTGGAAGAAAAACTGTTTTTT
NA	TRBV7-3	TRBJ2-3	NA	CASTMGRSTDTQYF	TGTGCCAGCACCATGGGGAGATCAACAGATACGCAGTATTTT
TRBD2	TRBV19	TRBJ2-7	NA	CASSRGTSGPYEQYF	TGTGCCAGTAGTCGCGGGACTAGCGGACCCTACGAGCAGTACTTC
TRBD2	TRBV29-1	TRBJ2-1	NA	CSVEGIAGETYNEQFF	TGCAGCGTTGAGGGGATAGCGGGAGAGACCTACAATGAGCAGTTCTTC
NA	TRBV9	TRBJ2-3	NA	CASSVSMRDTTDTQYF	TGTGCCAGCAGCGTATCAATGCGGGATACCACAGATACGCAGTATTTT
TRBD1	TRBV5-1	TRBJ1-1	NA	CASRPRQGVTEAFF	TGCGCCAGCAGACCCCGACAGGGTGTCACTGAAGCTTTCTTT
TRBD2	TRBV7-6	TRBJ2-7	NA	CASSSWVASGSYEQYF	TGTGCCAGCAGTTCATGGGTCGCTAGCGGCTCCTACGAGCAGTACTTC
NA	TRBV5-8	TRBJ2-5	NA	CASSFAGLGQETQYF	TGTGCCAGCAGCTTCGCAGGGTTAGGCCAAGAGACCCAGTACTTC
TRBD1	TRBV7-3	TRBJ2-2	NA	CASGGQGGTGELFF	TGTGCCAGTGGGGGACAGGGTGGAACCGGGGAGCTGTTTTTT
TRBD1	TRBV6-5	TRBJ2-7	NA	CASRRGQGSFYEQYF	TGTGCCAGCAGAAGGGGACAGGGATCTTTCTACGAGCAGTACTTC
TRBD1	TRBV5-1	TRBJ1-1	NA	CASSSRTGVPRGAEAFF	TGCGCCAGCAGCTCCCGGACAGGGGTCCCTCGGGGGGCTGAAGCTTTCTTT
NA	TRBV4-3	TRBJ1-3	NA	CASSQERGNVMDTIYF	TGCGCCAGCAGCCAAGAACGAGGCAATGTCATGGACACCATATATTTT
NA	TRBV7-2	TRBJ1-6	once	CASIIRAGRSPLHF	TGTGCCAGCATCATAAGGGCAGGGCGGTCACCCCTCCACTTT
NA	TRBV18	TRBJ1-5	once	CASSAGADQRQPQHF	TGTGCCAGCTCGGCGGGGGCGGACCAACGACAGCCCCAGCATTTT
TRBD1	TRBV5-4	TRBJ2-3	NA	CASTQGAGTDTQYF	TGTGCCAGCACCCAGGGGGCGGGCACAGATACGCAGTATTTT
NA	TRBV5-1	TRBJ2-2	NA	CASSLLGNTGELFF	TGCGCCAGCAGTCTACTGGGGAACACCGGGGAGCTGTTTTTT
TRBD2	TRBV28	TRBJ2-5	NA	CASSFPGTRGETQYF	TGTGCCAGCAGTTTTCCCGGGACTAGAGGGGAGACCCAGTACTTC
NA	TRBV5-4	TRBJ1-2	NA	CASITAGSFHGYTF	TGTGCCAGCATCACGGCAGGGTCCTTTCATGGCTACACCTTC
NA	TRBV28	TRBJ2-5	NA	CASNQQGLVTQETQYF	TGTGCCAGCAACCAACAAGGGCTGGTGACCCAAGAGACCCAGTACTTC